The TCR beta chain under discussion was sequenced for a study of control samples from healthy donors and cancer patients. This clone was counted once. Germline CDR1 SGHVS, CDR2 FQNEAQ. The CDR3 is 16 residues long. Trimming removed 0 bases from V and 8 bases from J, with 16 bases in between. Only in-frame clones appear in the TCRdb table, and some are missing; sequencing was by immunoSEQ multiplex PCR. The table lists more than 80,000 clones, more than 85% of them singletons. The specimen sequenced was blood. This rearrangement joins TRBV7-8 to TRBJ2-2; D is unclear. This TCR came from a man aged 18 to 30 in good health. CDR3 coding DNA: TGTGCCAGCAGCTTAGCGGTTGGGCAGTTGTTGGGGGAGCTGTTTTTT. Its translation is CASSLAVGQLLGELFF. Drawing the rest from reference TRBV7-8 and TRBJ2-2, the complete variable domain is GAGVSQSPRYKVAKRGQDVALRCDPISGHVSLFWYQQALGQGPEFLTYFQNEAQLDKSGLPSDRFFAERPEGSVSTLKIQRTQQEDSAVYLCASSLAVGQLLGELFFGEGSRLTVL.